A single T cell receptor (beta chain) is shown here with its context. A junction boundary mismatches the germline segment, possibly from a read error. The record originates from a study of tumor-infiltrating lymphocytes in primary liver carcinoma. Study-wide background: Maximum tumor diameters ranged from roughly 4 to 11 cm, stage T1-T3 N0M0.

Taking about 18-30 mg of unsorted bulk tissue, the authors co-extracted RNA and DNA. The study enrolled treatment-naive patients with chronic HBV infection. From approximately 500 ng total RNA, TCR beta cDNA was generated with a primer in the constant region. Library construction for TCR beta comprised three nested multiplex PCR rounds performed with slightly modified ARM-PCR. It was with TRBV1-TRBV30 forward primers and a C-beta reverse primer that the first two PCR rounds were run, at about 10 cycles each. TCRdb independently ran MiXCR on the multiplex PCR reads; one entry per CDR3 protein. The sample shows around 60,000 distinct CDR3 sequences, about 71% of them seen only once. CDR1 is LGHNA and CDR2 is YNFKEQ in the germline V gene. The CDR3 extends over 17 amino acids.

The receptor was isolated from a man aged 40-50 years with primary liver carcinoma and hepatitis B virus infection. The source material was liver tumor tissue from sampling region 4. The subset here: tumor region T4, right-lateral pole. This chain uses TRBV4-2 with TRBJ1-1; 8 bases map to TRBD1. Written as DNA, the CDR3 is TGTGTCAGCAGCCAAGAGTACGGACAGGGTTTTTGGGCTGAAGCTATCTTT. Protein: CVSSQEYGQGFWAEAIF.